This T cell receptor (beta chain) was found in a study of blood T cells in healthy people across ages. CDR1 MNHEY and CDR2 SVGEGT come from the germline V gene. Trimming left V 4 bases short and J 10 bases short, with 19 bases between. The CDR3 contains 14 residues. This clonotype was seen a handful of times. What it recognizes is unknown. Combining a sample-barcoded 5' primer with a J-beta primer mix, a second PCR ran for roughly 7 to 11 cycles. TCRdb analysed the 5' RACE reads with MiXCR anew, one entry per CDR3 protein. Of 850,000 to 1,000,000 distinct CDR3 sequences detected, about 48% appear once; the ten largest clones hold roughly 13%. Healthy Russian Caucasian donors spanned ages roughly 6 to 90 years. Every participating donor contributed roughly 10 milliliters of peripheral blood through a draw. Whole-study results and caveats: Estimates drawn from one million T cells were deemed to understate diversity.

The specimen sequenced was blood. This sequence joins TRBV6-2 or TRBV6-3 and TRBJ1-1; D unclear. The sequence came from a man aged 25-45 years in good health. CDR3 sequence: CASSLPGRDKGAFF. The CDR3, as DNA: TGTGCCAGCAGTTTACCCGGCCGCGACAAGGGAGCTTTCTTT.